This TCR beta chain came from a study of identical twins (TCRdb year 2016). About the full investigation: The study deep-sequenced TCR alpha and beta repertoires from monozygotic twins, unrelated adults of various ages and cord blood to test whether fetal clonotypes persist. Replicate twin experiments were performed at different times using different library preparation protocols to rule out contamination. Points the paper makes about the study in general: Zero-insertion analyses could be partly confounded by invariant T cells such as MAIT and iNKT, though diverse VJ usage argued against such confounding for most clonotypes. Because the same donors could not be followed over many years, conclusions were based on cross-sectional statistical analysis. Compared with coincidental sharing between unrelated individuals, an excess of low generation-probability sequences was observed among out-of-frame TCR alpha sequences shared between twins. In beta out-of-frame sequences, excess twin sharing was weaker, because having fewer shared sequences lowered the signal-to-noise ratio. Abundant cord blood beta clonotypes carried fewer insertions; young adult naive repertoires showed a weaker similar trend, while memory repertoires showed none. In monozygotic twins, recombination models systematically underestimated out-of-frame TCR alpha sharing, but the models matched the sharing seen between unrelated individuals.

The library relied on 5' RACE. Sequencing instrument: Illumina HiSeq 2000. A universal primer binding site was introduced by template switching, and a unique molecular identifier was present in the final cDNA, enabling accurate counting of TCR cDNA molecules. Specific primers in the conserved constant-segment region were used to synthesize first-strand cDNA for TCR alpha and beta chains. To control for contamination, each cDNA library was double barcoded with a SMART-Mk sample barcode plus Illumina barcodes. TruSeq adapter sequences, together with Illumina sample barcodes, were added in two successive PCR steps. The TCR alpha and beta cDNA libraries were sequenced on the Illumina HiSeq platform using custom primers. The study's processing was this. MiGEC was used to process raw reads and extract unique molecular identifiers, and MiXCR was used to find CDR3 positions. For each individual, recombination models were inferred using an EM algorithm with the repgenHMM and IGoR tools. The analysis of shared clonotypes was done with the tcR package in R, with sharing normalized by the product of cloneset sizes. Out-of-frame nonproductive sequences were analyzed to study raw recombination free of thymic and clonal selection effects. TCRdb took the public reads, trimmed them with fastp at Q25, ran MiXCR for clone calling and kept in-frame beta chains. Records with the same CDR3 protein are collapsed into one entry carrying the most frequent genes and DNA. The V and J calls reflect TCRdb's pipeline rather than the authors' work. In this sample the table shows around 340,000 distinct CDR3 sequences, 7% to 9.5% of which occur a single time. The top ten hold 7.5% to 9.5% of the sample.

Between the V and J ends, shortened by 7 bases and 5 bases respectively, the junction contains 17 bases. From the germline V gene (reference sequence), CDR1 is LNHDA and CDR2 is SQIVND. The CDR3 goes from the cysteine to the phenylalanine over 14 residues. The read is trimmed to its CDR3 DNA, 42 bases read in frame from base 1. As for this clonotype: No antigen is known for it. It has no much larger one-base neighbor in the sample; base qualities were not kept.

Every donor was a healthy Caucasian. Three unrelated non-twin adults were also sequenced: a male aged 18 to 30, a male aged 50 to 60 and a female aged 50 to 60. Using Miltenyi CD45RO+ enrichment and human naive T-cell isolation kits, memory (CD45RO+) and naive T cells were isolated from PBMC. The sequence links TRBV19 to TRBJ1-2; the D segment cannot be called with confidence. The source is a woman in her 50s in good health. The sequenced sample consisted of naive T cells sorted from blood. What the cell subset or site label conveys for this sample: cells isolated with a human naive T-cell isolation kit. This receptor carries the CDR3 CASTPPSPRYGYTF. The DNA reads TGTGCCAGTACACCCCCATCTCCGCGGTATGGCTACACCTTC. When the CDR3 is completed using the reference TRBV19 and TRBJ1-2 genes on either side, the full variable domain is DGGITQSPKYLFRKEGQNVTLSCEQNLNHDAMYWYRQDPGQGLRLIYYSQIVNDFQKGDIAEGYSVSREKKESFPLTVTSAQKNPTAFYLCASTPPSPRYGYTFGSGTRLTVV.